Below are 11 T cell receptor beta chains sequenced from a single sample in a study of blood T cells in healthy people across ages. The use of a sample-barcoded 5' primer and a J-beta primer mix characterized a second PCR of roughly 6 to 11 cycles. TCRdb redid the calling of the 5' RACE reads with MiXCR, one entry per CDR3 protein. In the table there are fewer than 2,000,000 distinct CDR3 sequences, roughly a third of which are singletons. The sample was blood. All receptors derive from a woman under 40 in good health.

This clonotype was observed at least ten times. The chain links TRBV20-1 to TRBJ2-7; D call uncertain. Germline values: CDR1 DFQATT, CDR2 SNEGSKA (reference sequence). V was trimmed by 0 bases and J by 4 bases, leaving 13 bases between them. CDR3 length: 14 amino acids. The CDR3 coding sequence is TGCAGTGCTAGAGATCTTTACAGAAGTTACGAGCAGTACTTC. This translates into CSARDLYRSYEQYF.

The chain is built from TRBV7-9 and TRBJ2-1; TRBD2 might be the D (6 bases). Trimming left V 8 bases short and J 0 bases short, with 14 bases between. Germline lookup yields CDR1 SEHNR and CDR2 FQNEAQ (reference sequence). The CDR3 length is 15 residues. CDR3 protein: CASGSEGNSYNEQFF. DNA for the CDR3: TGTGCCAGCGGCTCGGAGGGAAACTCCTACAATGAGCAGTTCTTC.

J is TRBJ2-3 and V is TRBV3-1; D unresolved. This CDR3 contains 15 residues. Germline V gene sequence: CDR1 LGHDT, CDR2 YNNKEL (reference sequence). Deletions cut 0 bases from V and 0 bases from J, with 7 bases between. CDR3 amino acids: CASSQDMPSTDTQYF. The CDR3 nucleotides are TGTGCCAGCAGCCAAGATATGCCCAGCACAGATACGCAGTATTTT.

The sample holds a few counts of this clonotype. The chain links TRBV6-6 to TRBJ1-2, with a possible D match to TRBD1 (5 bases). V shed 4 bases and J shed 8 bases, with 14 bases lying between them. Germline CDR1 reads MNHNY; CDR2 reads SVGAGI (reference sequence). This CDR3 is 13 amino acids long. The CDR3 coding sequence is TGTGCCAGCAGTTCCCGAGGAGGGGCCGGCTACACCTTC. It is translated as CASSSRGGAGYTF.

This clonotype was seen once. The rearrangement links TRBV20-1 to TRBJ2-1, with a tentative D call TRBD2 (6 bases). The CDR3 is made up of 15 amino acids. Germline assignment: CDR1 DFQATT and CDR2 SNEGSKA (reference sequence). Trimming stripped 4 bases from V and 9 bases from J, with 22 bases between. CDR3 nucleotides: TGCAGTGCTACCCCCTCCGGGAGCGTTATGGCTGAGCAGTTCTTC. It translates to CSATPSGSVMAEQFF.

The gene calls are TRBV20-1 and TRBJ2-1, with TRBD2 identical over 15 bases. From germline, CDR1 is DFQATT and CDR2 SNEGSKA (reference sequence). J was trimmed by 9 bases and V by 5 bases; bases with no gene match: 5. This CDR3 contains 14 residues. CDR3 coding DNA: TGCAGTGCTCGGACTAGCGGGGGGGAAGGTGAGCAGTTCTTC. As protein: CSARTSGGEGEQFF.

Many counts were recorded for this clonotype. The J gene is TRBJ2-7, the V gene TRBV7-9, with D hard to call. CDR1 is SEHNR and CDR2 is FQNEAQ in the germline V gene (reference sequence). CDR3 length: 12 residues. Trimming pared 2 bases from V and 3 bases from J, leaving 5 bases between. The CDR3 bases are TGTGCCAGCAGCTTAATCAGCTACGAGCAGTACTTC. Translating gives CASSLISYEQYF.

There are a few counts of this clonotype. The chain recombines TRBV27 with TRBJ1-2; TRBD1 agrees at 9 bases. CDR1 is MNHEY and CDR2 is SMNVEV in the germline V gene (reference sequence). The V and J ends lost 5 bases and 2 bases, in that order; junction bases with no gene match: 6. The CDR3 is 15 amino acids. Here the CDR3 DNA reads TGTGCCAGCAGTGCCGGGACAGGGTTCAACTATGGCTACACCTTC. Residues: CASSAGTGFNYGYTF.

This chain links TRBV15 with TRBJ2-1; 7 bases line up with TRBD2. Trimming cost V 8 bases and J 7 bases; bases outside gene matches: 14. Germline loops: CDR1 LNHNV, CDR2 YYDKDF (reference sequence). CDR3 size: 15 residues. The CDR3: CATAKEERGENEQFF. The CDR3 nucleotides read TGTGCCACCGCAAAGGAGGAGCGGGGAGAAAATGAGCAGTTCTTC.

CDR3 in amino acids: CSATGLAGDTGELFF. The CDR3 coding sequence is TGCAGCGCCACAGGACTAGCGGGAGACACCGGGGAGCTGTTTTTT. V and J are TRBV29-1 and TRBJ2-2; the match to TRBD2 covers 13 bases. V was pared by 7 bases and J by 3 bases, with 5 bases of the junction left unmatched. Germline V gene lookup returns CDR1 SQVTM and CDR2 ANQGSEA. CDR3 length: 15 residues.

This clonotype was counted ten times or more. The chain recombines TRBV12-3 or TRBV12-4 with TRBJ2-4, with 10 bases matching TRBD2. The junction had 5 bases not matched to a gene; V was cut back by 5 bases and J by 1 base. This CDR3 spans 16 amino acids. The CDR3 region has the DNA TGTGCCAGCAGTCCGACGGGACTAGCGGCCAAAAACATTCAGTACTTC. Its translation is CASSPTGLAAKNIQYF.